This T cell receptor beta chain originates from a study of yellow fever vaccine responses in identical twins. Trimming took 1 base from V and 6 from J, leaving 12 bases between them. Germline assignment: CDR1 SGHAT and CDR2 FQDESV (reference sequence). The length of the CDR3 is 14 residues. General observations from the study: Twins' vaccine T cell response reportedly seemed partly convergent, partly personalized.

TCRdb reprocessed the RT-PCR reads with MiXCR, giving one entry per CDR3 protein. The sample contains thousands of distinct CDR3 sequences, about 7.1% of which appear only once. With regard to this clonotype: What it recognizes is unknown.

This receptor was identified in a young woman who received the yellow fever vaccine. The sequencing here drew on T cells from blood (PBMCs), unsorted or a sorted subset (not recorded which), taken 2 to 3 years after vaccination. The genes are TRBV11-1 and TRBJ1-2, with D unclear. CDR3 region: CASSLERAGDGYTF. The DNA for the CDR3 is TGTGCCAGCAGCTTAGAAAGGGCCGGTGATGGCTACACCTTC. Drawing the rest from reference TRBV11-1 and TRBJ1-2, the complete variable domain is EAEVAQSPRYKITEKSQAVAFWCDPISGHATLYWYRQILGQGPELLVQFQDESVVDDSQLPKDRFSAERLKGVDSTLKIQPAELGDSAMYLCASSLERAGDGYTFGSGTRLTVV.